This TCR beta chain stems from a study of tumor and adjacent non-tumor tissue in lung cancer. Study background: There were some 11 adenocarcinoma, 2 squamous cell carcinoma and 1 small cell lung cancer cases. Aged about 30 to 76 years, patients included under 13 men and 5 women with stage I to III disease.

Concerning this clonotype: The junction departs from the called germline gene at one end, perhaps through a read error.

The template was RNA from unsorted bulk tissue. Donors were chemotherapy-naive, newly diagnosed lung cancer surgical patients in China, August–late 2014. A modified ARM-PCR protocol with three rounds of nested PCR amplified TCRbeta. One entry per CDR3 protein results from TCRdb running MiXCR on the multiplex PCR reads. The table records about 70,000 distinct CDR3 sequences, roughly 73% of them present only once. The CDR3 contains 12 residues. Per the germline V gene, CDR1 is MNHEY and CDR2 is SVGEGT. The rearrangement joins TRBV6-2 or TRBV6-3 to TRBJ2-7; TRBD2 might be the D (5 bases). Sequenced sample: lung tumor tissue. The TCR originated in a man aged 55 to 70 with non-small cell lung cancer. In nucleotides, the CDR3 is TGTGCCAGCAGGGACTGCTCCTACGAGCGGTACTTC. Encoded protein: CASRDCSYERYF.